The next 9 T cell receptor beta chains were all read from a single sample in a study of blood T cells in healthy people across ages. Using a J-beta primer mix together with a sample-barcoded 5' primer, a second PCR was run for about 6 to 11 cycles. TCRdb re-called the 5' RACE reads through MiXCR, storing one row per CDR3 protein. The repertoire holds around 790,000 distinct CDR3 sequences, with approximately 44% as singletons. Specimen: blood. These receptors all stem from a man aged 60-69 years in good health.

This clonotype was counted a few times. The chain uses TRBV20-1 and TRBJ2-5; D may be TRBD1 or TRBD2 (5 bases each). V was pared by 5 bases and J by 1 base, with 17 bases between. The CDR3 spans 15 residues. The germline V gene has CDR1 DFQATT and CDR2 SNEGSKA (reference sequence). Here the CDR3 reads CSAHSEGRLQETQYF. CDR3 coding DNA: TGCAGTGCTCATAGCGAGGGACGGCTCCAAGAGACCCAGTACTTC.

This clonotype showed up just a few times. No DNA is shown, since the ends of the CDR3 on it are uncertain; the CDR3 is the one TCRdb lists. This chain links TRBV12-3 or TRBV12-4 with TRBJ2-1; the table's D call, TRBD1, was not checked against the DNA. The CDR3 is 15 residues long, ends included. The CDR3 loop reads CASSFGPGGLNEQFF.

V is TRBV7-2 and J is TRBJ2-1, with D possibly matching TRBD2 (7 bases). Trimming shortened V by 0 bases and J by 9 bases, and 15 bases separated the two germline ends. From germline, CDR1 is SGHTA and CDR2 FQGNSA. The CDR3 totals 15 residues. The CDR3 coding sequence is TGTGCCAGCAGCTTAGCGGGGGGGCCGGCGCCTGAGCAGTTCTTC. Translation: CASSLAGGPAPEQFF. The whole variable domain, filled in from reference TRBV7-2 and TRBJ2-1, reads GAGVSQSPSNKVTEKGKDVELRCDPISGHTALYWYRQSLGQGLEFLIYFQGNSAPDKSGLPSDRFSAERTGGSVSTLTIQRTQQEDSAVYLCASSLAGGPAPEQFFGPGTRLTVL.

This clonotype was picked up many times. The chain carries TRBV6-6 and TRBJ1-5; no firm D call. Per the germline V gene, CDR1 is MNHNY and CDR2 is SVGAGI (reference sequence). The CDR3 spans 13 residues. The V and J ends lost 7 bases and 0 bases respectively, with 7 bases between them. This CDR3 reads CASTVYSNQPQHF. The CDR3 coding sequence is TGTGCCAGCACCGTTTATAGCAATCAGCCCCAGCATTTT.

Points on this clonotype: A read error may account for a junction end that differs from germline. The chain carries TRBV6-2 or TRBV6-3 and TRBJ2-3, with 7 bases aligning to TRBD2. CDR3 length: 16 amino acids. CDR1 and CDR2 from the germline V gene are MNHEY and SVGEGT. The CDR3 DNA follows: TGTACCAGCCATTGGGCTAGCGGACCCAGCACAGATACGCAGTATTTT. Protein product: CTSHWASGPSTDTQYF.

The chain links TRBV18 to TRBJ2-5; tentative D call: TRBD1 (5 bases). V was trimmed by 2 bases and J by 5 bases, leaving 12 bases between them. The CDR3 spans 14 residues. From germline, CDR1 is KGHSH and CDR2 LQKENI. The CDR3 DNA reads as TGTGCCAGCTCACCATTCCAGGGCCAGGAGACCCAGTACTTC. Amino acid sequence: CASSPFQGQETQYF.

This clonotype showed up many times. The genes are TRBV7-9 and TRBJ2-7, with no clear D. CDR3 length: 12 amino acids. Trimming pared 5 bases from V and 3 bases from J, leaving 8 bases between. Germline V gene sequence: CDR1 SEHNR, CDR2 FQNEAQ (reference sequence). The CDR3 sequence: CASSRSRYEQYF. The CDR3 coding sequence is TGTGCCAGCAGCCGGAGCCGCTACGAGCAGTACTTC.

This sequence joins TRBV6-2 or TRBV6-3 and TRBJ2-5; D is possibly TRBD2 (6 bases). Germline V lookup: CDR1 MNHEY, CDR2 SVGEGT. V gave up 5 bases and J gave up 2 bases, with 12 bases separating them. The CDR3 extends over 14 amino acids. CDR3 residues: CASSKGGNQETQYF. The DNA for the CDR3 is TGTGCCAGCAGTAAAGGAGGGAATCAAGAGACCCAGTACTTC.

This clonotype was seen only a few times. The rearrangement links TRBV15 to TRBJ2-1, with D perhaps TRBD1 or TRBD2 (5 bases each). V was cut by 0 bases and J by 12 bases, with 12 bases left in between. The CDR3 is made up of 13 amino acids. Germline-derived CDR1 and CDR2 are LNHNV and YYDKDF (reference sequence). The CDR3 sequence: CATSRERGDGQFF. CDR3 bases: TGTGCCACCAGCAGAGAGAGGGGAGACGGGCAGTTCTTC.